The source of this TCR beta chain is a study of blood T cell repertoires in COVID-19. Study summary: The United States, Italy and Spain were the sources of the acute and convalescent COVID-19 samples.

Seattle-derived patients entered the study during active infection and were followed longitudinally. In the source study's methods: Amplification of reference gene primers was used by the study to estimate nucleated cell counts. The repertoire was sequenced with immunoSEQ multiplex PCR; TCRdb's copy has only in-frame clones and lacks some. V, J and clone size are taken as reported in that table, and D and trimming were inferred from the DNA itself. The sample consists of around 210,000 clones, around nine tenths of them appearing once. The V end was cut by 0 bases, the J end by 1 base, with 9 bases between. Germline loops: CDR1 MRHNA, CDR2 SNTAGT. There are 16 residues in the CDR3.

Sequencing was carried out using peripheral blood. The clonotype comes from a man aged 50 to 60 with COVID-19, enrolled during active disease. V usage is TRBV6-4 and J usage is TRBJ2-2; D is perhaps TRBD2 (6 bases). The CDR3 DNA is TGTGCCAGCAGTGACTCGGGGGGACGGAACACCGGGGAGCTGTTTTTT. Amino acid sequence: CASSDSGGRNTGELFF.